Each of the 27 T cell receptor beta chains below was sequenced from the same sample in a study of graft-versus-host responses after intestinal transplantation. Antigens for these TCRs are unknown. Method: immunoSEQ multiplex PCR; TCRdb's copy keeps in-frame clones and lacks some. The table includes about 70,000 clones, around 91% detected once. This specimen was unstimulated CD8+ T cells sorted from spleen or lymph node cells, taken before intestinal transplant. Receptor source: a human donor who received an intestinal transplant.

The chain combines TRBV11-2 with TRBJ2-7; 7 bases align to TRBD2. Germline V gene sequence: CDR1 SGHAT, CDR2 FQNNGV. This CDR3 region has 15 residues. V gave up 1 base and J gave up 0 bases; unmatched junction bases: 3. This chain's CDR3 is CASSLVGGVSYEQYF. The CDR3 DNA reads TGTGCCAGCAGCTTAGTGGGGGGGGTCTCCTACGAGCAGTACTTC.

The rearrangement links TRBV11-2 to TRBJ2-1; TRBD2 aligns across 9 bases. V shed 7 bases, J shed 8 bases, and the junction held 9 bases outside the gene matches. The CDR3 has 14 residues. Germline V gives CDR1 SGHAT, CDR2 FQNNGV. CDR3 DNA sequence: TGTGCCAGCAAGTTTAGCGGGGGCGGGGATGAGCAGTTCTTC. Amino acid sequence: CASKFSGGGDEQFF.

The chain links TRBV14 to TRBJ1-6, with TRBD1 as a possible D gene (6 bases). CDR3 length: 17 amino acids. Trimming removed 0 bases from V and 9 bases from J, with 18 bases in between. The germline gives CDR1 SGHDN, CDR2 FVKESK. The CDR3 is CASSQDPAGDNGSPLHF. Written as DNA, the CDR3 is TGTGCCAGCAGCCAAGATCCCGCAGGGGACAATGGTTCACCCCTCCACTTT. The full variable domain, rest sourced from reference TRBV14 and TRBJ1-6, is EAGVTQFPSHSVIEKGQTVTLRCDPISGHDNLYWYRRVMGKEIKFLLHFVKESKQDESGMPNNRFLAERTGGTYSTLKVQPAELEDSGVYFCASSQDPAGDNGSPLHFGNGTRLTVT.

The rearrangement links TRBV7-2 to TRBJ2-4, with 10 bases that match TRBD2. The CDR3 runs 14 residues. The junction had 5 bases not matched to a gene; V was cut back by 5 bases and J by 7 bases. CDR1 and CDR2 from the germline V gene are SGHTA and FQGNSA. In DNA form, the CDR3 reads TGTGCCAGCAGCCCACAGCGGGGGGGGAACATTCAGTACTTC. It yields the protein CASSPQRGGNIQYF.

This chain links TRBV6-5 with TRBJ2-5, with a weak D call TRBD2 (6 bases). V was shortened by 3 bases and J by 5 bases, with 13 bases between the two germline ends. The CDR3 runs 14 residues. Germline V gives CDR1 MNHEY, CDR2 SVGAGI. CDR3: CASSYGTSGETQYF. The CDR3 nucleotides read TGTGCCAGCAGTTATGGGACTTCGGGGGAGACCCAGTACTTC.

V is TRBV29-1 and J is TRBJ1-2; TRBD1 agrees at 8 bases. With V trimmed by 7 bases and J by 6 bases, 10 bases remained unmatched. Germline V CDR1 and CDR2: SQVTM, ANQGSEA. This CDR3 comprises 13 residues. CDR3 bases: TGCAGCGCCGCCACAGGGGGGCACAATGGCTACACCTTC. Its protein is CSAATGGHNGYTF.

The V gene is TRBV6-5, the J gene TRBJ1-1; D not certain. This CDR3 has 15 amino acids. Germline V gene data show CDR1 as MNHEY and CDR2 as SVGAGI. The V end lost 0 bases, the J end lost 1 base, and 9 bases lay between the germline ends. In DNA form, the CDR3 reads TGTGCCAGCAGTTACTCGACGTCGGGGAACACTGAAGCTTTCTTT. Its translation: CASSYSTSGNTEAFF.

The chain joins TRBV28 to TRBJ2-2, with D unclear. V lost 3 bases and J lost 1, with 9 bases in between. Germline values: CDR1 MDHEN, CDR2 SYDVKM. The CDR3 loop spans 15 amino acids. CDR3 in DNA: TGTGCCAGCAGTTTTTGGTCAGGGAACACCGGGGAGCTGTTTTTT. This gives the protein CASSFWSGNTGELFF.

This clone has a single count. This chain connects TRBV5-1 to TRBJ2-2; 8 positions match TRBD1. Germline V gene sequence: CDR1 SGHRS, CDR2 YFSETQ. V was clipped by 0 bases and J by 5 bases; unmatched bases: 3. The CDR3 runs 15 residues. The CDR3: CASSLETGVTGELFF. The CDR3 coding sequence is TGCGCCAGCAGCTTGGAGACAGGGGTAACCGGGGAGCTGTTTTTT.

The rearrangement links TRBV25-1 to TRBJ2-5; weak D call: TRBD1 (6 bases). Near its end, the DNA agrees better with TRBJ2-7, so the J call may be wrong. Germline-derived CDR1 and CDR2 are MGHDK and SYGVNS. This CDR3 region has 11 residues. DNA of the CDR3: TGTGGGGACACTGGACGCTACGAGCAGTACTTC. This codes for CGDTGRYEQYF.

This chain joins TRBV19 and TRBJ2-1, with D perhaps TRBD1 (6 bases). Trimming stripped 3 bases from V and 8 bases from J, with 17 bases between. From germline, CDR1 is LNHDA and CDR2 SQIVND (reference sequence). The CDR3 is 15 amino acids. Here the CDR3 reads CASSMGQGNYYEQFF. The CDR3 DNA follows: TGTGCCAGTAGTATGGGGCAGGGGAATTATTATGAGCAGTTCTTC.

The chain employs TRBV13 and TRBJ1-6; D is possibly TRBD1 (6 bases). In germline, CDR1 is PRHDT, CDR2 FYEKMQ (reference sequence). This CDR3 comprises 19 residues. The V gene lost 5 bases and the J gene lost 0 bases, with 20 bases spanning the gap. The CDR3 sequence: CASSPSDSIRGSYNSPLHF. In nucleotides, the CDR3 is TGTGCCAGCAGCCCCTCGGACAGTATAAGGGGCTCCTATAATTCACCCCTCCACTTT.

This sequence joins TRBV6-5 and TRBJ1-3, with D perhaps TRBD1 (6 bases). Germline V gene lookup returns CDR1 MNHEY and CDR2 SVGAGI. The CDR3 length is 15 residues. The germline V and J ends were trimmed by 6 bases and 9 bases, with 21 bases remaining between them. CDR3 sequence: CASSDLGHPTGTIYF. CDR3 DNA sequence: TGTGCCAGCAGCGACCTGGGACACCCTACGGGCACCATATATTTT.

This clone came up once. The chain has TRBV14 and TRBJ2-1; 8 nucleotides align to TRBD1. The CDR3 is 15 amino acids. V gave up 2 bases and J gave up 9 bases; unmatched junction bases: 9. The germline V gene encodes CDR1 SGHDN and CDR2 FVKESK. The chain's CDR3 is CASSQIPGGWGEQFF. The CDR3 DNA is TGTGCCAGCAGCCAAATTCCAGGGGGCTGGGGTGAGCAGTTCTTC.

The rearrangement links TRBV25-1 to TRBJ1-4, with D possibly TRBD1 on 5 matching bases. Germline V gene lookup returns CDR1 MGHDK and CDR2 SYGVNS. V gave up 8 bases and J gave up 8 bases, with 27 bases separating them. The CDR3 spans 17 residues. The CDR3 bases are TGTGCCAGCCAGGACGCGGGGAAGGGGCCGCCGCGGGAAAAACTGTTTTTT. Translating gives CASQDAGKGPPREKLFF.

This clone was seen a handful of times. The CDR3 protein is CASSEGTLYGYTF. CDR3 in DNA: TGTGCCAGCAGTGAAGGGACATTGTATGGCTACACCTTC. This chain joins TRBV6-1 and TRBJ1-2, with TRBD1 as a possible D gene (5 bases). CDR3 length equals 13 residues. V gave up 1 base and J gave up 5 bases, with 8 bases separating them. Looked up from germline, CDR1 is MNHNS and CDR2 is SASEGT.

This chain joins TRBV7-9 and TRBJ2-6; 10 bases fit TRBD1. Looked up from germline, CDR1 is SEHNR and CDR2 is FQNEAQ (reference sequence). Unmatched junction bases numbered 7, after V lost 5 bases and J lost 0 bases. This CDR3 has 18 amino acids. The CDR3 coding sequence is TGTGCCAGCAGCCAGACCGGACAGGGGGGCTCTGGGGCCAACGTCCTGACTTTC. This encodes CASSQTGQGGSGANVLTF.

This chain connects TRBV9 to TRBJ2-3, with D tentatively TRBD2 (7 bases). The CDR3 extends over 14 amino acids. Trimming stripped 0 bases from V and 7 bases from J, with 12 bases between. Germline V CDR1 and CDR2: SGDLS, YYNGEE. CDR3 in DNA: TGTGCCAGCAGCGTAGGGGGGGGCACGAATACGCAGTATTTT. It is translated as CASSVGGGTNTQYF.

The rearrangement uses TRBV25-1 and TRBJ2-5, with D perhaps TRBD2 (5 bases). Germline CDR1 and CDR2: MGHDK and SYGVNS. V was pared by 4 bases and J by 5 bases, with 14 bases between. The CDR3 spans 14 residues. CDR3 sequence (DNA): TGTGCCAGCAGTGGAAGAGGGATACAGGAGACCCAGTACTTC. This sequence encodes CASSGRGIQETQYF.

V usage is TRBV27 and J usage is TRBJ2-7; D might be TRBD1 (6 bases). CDR1 and CDR2 from the germline V gene are MNHEY and SMNVEV (reference sequence). The CDR3 has 13 residues. Trimming removed 5 bases from V and 0 bases from J, with 8 bases in between. CDR3 residues: CASSGQNSYEQYF. The CDR3 DNA sequence: TGTGCCAGCAGTGGACAGAACTCCTACGAGCAGTACTTC.

The J gene is TRBJ1-2, the V gene TRBV29-1; D is unresolved. Germline values: CDR1 SQVTM, CDR2 ANQGSEA. The CDR3 covers 13 residues. Trimming left V 5 bases short and J 0 bases short, with 10 bases between. The CDR3: CSVLTETNYGYTF. The CDR3 DNA sequence: TGCAGCGTTTTGACGGAGACTAACTATGGCTACACCTTC.

This rearrangement joins TRBV5-4 to TRBJ2-3, with TRBD1 identical over 9 bases. The germline gives CDR1 SGHNT, CDR2 YYREEE (reference sequence). V shed 4 bases, J shed 4 bases, and the junction held 13 bases outside the gene matches. The CDR3 runs 17 residues. The CDR3 reads CASSLNPGDRDPDTQYF. CDR3 nucleotides: TGTGCCAGCAGCCTCAACCCCGGGGACAGGGACCCAGATACGCAGTATTTT.

The chain employs TRBV15 and TRBJ1-5; possibly TRBD1 for D (5 bases). Trimming left V 1 base short and J 4 bases short, with 8 bases between. Per the germline V gene, CDR1 is LNHNV and CDR2 is YYDKDF (reference sequence). The CDR3 is made up of 14 amino acids. CDR3: CATSRGGGNQPQHF. The CDR3 region has the DNA TGTGCCACCAGCAGAGGGGGCGGTAATCAGCCCCAGCATTTT.

This chain connects TRBV13 to TRBJ1-4; D ambiguous. Germline CDR1 reads PRHDT; CDR2 reads FYEKMQ (reference sequence). V was shortened by 1 base and J by 8 bases, with 14 bases between the two germline ends. The CDR3 length is 15 residues. The CDR3 is CASSLVSGFREKLFF. In DNA, the CDR3 is TGTGCCAGCAGCTTAGTATCGGGATTTAGGGAAAAACTGTTTTTT.

The chain uses TRBV29-1 and TRBJ1-2; D is ambiguous. The CDR3 totals 15 residues. V was shortened by 0 bases and J by 3 bases, with 14 bases between the two germline ends. Germline V CDR1 and CDR2: SQVTM, ANQGSEA. The CDR3 reads CSVEDTGSYDYGYTF. In DNA, the CDR3 is TGCAGCGTTGAAGATACCGGGAGCTACGACTATGGCTACACCTTC.

The chain employs TRBV7-9 and TRBJ2-1; 9 bases map to TRBD2. V lost 7 bases, J lost 1 base, and 2 bases stayed unmatched. This CDR3 contains 14 residues. In germline, CDR1 is SEHNR, CDR2 FQNEAQ (reference sequence). CDR3: CASTLAGSYNEQFF. The CDR3 nucleotides are TGTGCCAGCACTCTAGCGGGGTCCTACAATGAGCAGTTCTTC.

This rearrangement joins TRBV6-5 to TRBJ2-1; 7 bases line up with TRBD2. The CDR3 loop spans 14 amino acids. Germline CDR1 is MNHEY and CDR2 is SVGAGI. With V trimmed by 4 bases and J by 3 bases, 3 bases remained unmatched. CDR3 in amino acids: CASSSPGGYNEQFF. CDR3 nucleotides: TGTGCCAGCAGTTCCCCGGGGGGCTACAATGAGCAGTTCTTC.